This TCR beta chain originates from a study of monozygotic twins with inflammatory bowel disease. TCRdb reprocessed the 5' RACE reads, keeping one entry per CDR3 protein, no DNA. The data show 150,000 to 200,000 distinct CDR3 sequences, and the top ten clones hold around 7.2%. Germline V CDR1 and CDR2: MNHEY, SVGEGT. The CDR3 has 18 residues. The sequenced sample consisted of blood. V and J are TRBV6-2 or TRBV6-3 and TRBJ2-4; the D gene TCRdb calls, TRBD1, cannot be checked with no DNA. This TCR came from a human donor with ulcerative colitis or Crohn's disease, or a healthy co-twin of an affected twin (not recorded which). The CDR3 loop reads CASSYFGTGARAKNIQYF.